The 30 T cell receptor beta chains listed next were all sequenced from one sample in a study of memory CD4+ T cells and cytomegalovirus serostatus (dated by TCRdb to between 2017 and 2020). A FACSAria II was used to sort memory CD4+ T cells, defined as single viable CD3+CD4+CD8-CD45RO+ cells. Library preparation employed the immunoSEQ multiplex PCR assay. The source is immuneACCESS, and TCRdb retained only in-frame sequences with V and J called. Part of the clones is not carried over; for the studies checked, unresolved V genes explain less than half of this, and the remainder is unexplained. The sample table shows some 60,000 clones, and roughly three quarters are seen once. In total, the top ten clones hold around 1.1% of the sample. The sample consisted of memory CD4+ T cells from blood. The source of these receptors is an adult in good health and CMV-seronegative.

This clone was detected only a few times. V is TRBV7-3 and J is TRBJ2-3; D may match TRBD1 or TRBD2 (5 bases each). CDR3 length: 14 residues. Trimming stripped 5 bases from V and 6 bases from J, with 15 bases between. Germline CDR1 reads SGHTA; CDR2 reads FQGTGA. The CDR3 DNA reads TGTGCCAGCAGCCCCGGGACGGTAAGGGATACGCAGTATTTT. Translated: CASSPGTVRDTQYF.

The CDR3 DNA sequence: TGTGCCATCAGTGAAGACAGGGACGTAAGCGAGCAGTACTTC. Protein sequence: CAISEDRDVSEQYF. This sequence joins TRBV10-3 and TRBJ2-7; TRBD1 agrees at 7 bases. The germline gives CDR1 ENHRY, CDR2 SYGVKD. The CDR3 length is 14 residues. V dropped 3 bases and J dropped 6; count of bases not matched to a gene: 8.

The chain links TRBV28 to TRBJ2-3, with D possibly being TRBD1 (5 bases). CDR1 MDHEN and CDR2 SYDVKM come from the germline V gene. The CDR3 loop spans 13 amino acids. Trimming cost V 8 bases and J 3 bases, with 12 bases left between them. The CDR3 loop reads CASRDSGTDTQYF. The DNA of the CDR3 is TGTGCCAGCCGTGACTCAGGGACAGATACGCAGTATTTT.

V gene TRBV7-2 combines with J gene TRBJ2-3; D ambiguous. Germline CDR1 and CDR2: SGHTA and FQGNSA. Trimming stripped 2 bases from V and 6 bases from J, with 9 bases between. CDR3 size: 13 residues. The CDR3 here is CASSLTFADTQYF. In DNA form, the CDR3 reads TGTGCCAGCAGCTTAACGTTCGCGGATACGCAGTATTTT.

V and J are TRBV7-9 and TRBJ1-2, with D possibly matching TRBD1 (5 bases). V dropped 5 bases and J dropped 2 bases, with 9 bases sitting between them. Germline-derived CDR1 and CDR2 are SEHNR and FQNEAQ (reference sequence). The CDR3 totals 13 residues. CDR3 in amino acids: CASSATENYGYTF. CDR3 sequence (DNA): TGTGCCAGCAGCGCGACAGAGAACTATGGCTACACCTTC.

The chain is built from TRBV7-9 and TRBJ2-5; a weak D match, TRBD1 (6 bases). The CDR3 has 16 amino acids. Trimming shortened V by 5 bases and J by 1 base, and 17 bases separated the two germline ends. The germline CDR1 and CDR2 sequences are SEHNR and FQNEAQ (reference sequence). The CDR3 protein is CASSLIGQPTQETQYF. The CDR3 bases are TGTGCCAGCAGCCTGATCGGACAGCCAACCCAAGAGACCCAGTACTTC.

The chain combines TRBV6-1 with TRBJ1-1; possible D gene TRBD1, 5 bases. CDR3 length: 13 amino acids. Deletions cut 4 bases from V and 3 bases from J, with 9 bases between. Per the germline V gene, CDR1 is MNHNS and CDR2 is SASEGT. This CDR3 reads CASSAQGYTEAFF. The CDR3 bases are TGTGCCAGCAGTGCCCAGGGTTACACTGAAGCTTTCTTT.

This sequence joins TRBV18 and TRBJ1-3; D unresolved. Germline-derived CDR1 and CDR2 are KGHSH and LQKENI. V dropped 1 base and J dropped 4 bases, with 11 bases sitting between them. The CDR3 sequence is 15 residues long. The CDR3 coding sequence is TGTGCCAGCTCACCACAGGTCGACTTGGGAAACACCATATATTTT. Amino acids: CASSPQVDLGNTIYF.

The J gene is TRBJ2-5, the V gene TRBV5-5; D not certain. Deletions cut 2 bases from V and 3 bases from J, with 8 bases between. The CDR3 extends over 13 amino acids. Germline values: CDR1 SGHKS, CDR2 YYEKEE (reference sequence). CDR3 sequence (DNA): TGTGCCAGCAGCTTAGCCAGAGAAGAGACCCAGTACTTC. Residues: CASSLAREETQYF.

The chain recombines TRBV4-3 with TRBJ1-3; possibly TRBD1 for D (5 bases). With 6 bases removed from V and 0 bases from J, the gap between germline ends came to 18 bases. The CDR3 has 17 residues. Germline V CDR1 and CDR2: LGHNA, YSLEER. The CDR3 reads CASRRDSGTSSGNTIYF. Written as DNA, the CDR3 is TGCGCCAGCAGACGGGACTCAGGGACTTCCTCTGGAAACACCATATATTTT.

This clone occurred a few times. The rearrangement links TRBV18 to TRBJ1-1; D perhaps matches TRBD1 (5 bases). CDR1 KGHSH and CDR2 LQKENI come from the germline V gene. The CDR3 has 14 amino acids. V was cut by 2 bases and J by 2 bases, with 9 bases left in between. CDR3 residues: CASSPSQGNTEAFF. CDR3 nucleotide sequence: TGTGCCAGCTCACCATCCCAGGGTAACACTGAAGCTTTCTTT.

A few counts support this clone. The chain combines TRBV28 with TRBJ1-1, with unresolved D. CDR1 is MDHEN and CDR2 is SYDVKM in the germline V gene. Trimming removed 6 bases at V and 0 bases at J, with 8 bases between. CDR3 length: 13 amino acids. In DNA form, the CDR3 reads TGTGCCAGCAGCCCCCAGATGAACACTGAAGCTTTCTTT. This codes for CASSPQMNTEAFF. The full variable domain, completed using reference TRBV28 and TRBJ1-1, is DVKVTQSSRYLVKRTGEKVFLECVQDMDHENMFWYRQDPGLGLRLIYFSYDVKMKEKGDIPEGYSVSREKKERFSLILESASTNQTSMYLCASSPQMNTEAFFGQGTRLTVV.

The chain couples TRBV27 to TRBJ2-1; 9 nucleotides align to TRBD2. CDR1 and CDR2 (germline): MNHEY, SMNVEV (reference sequence). The CDR3 covers 14 residues. Germline trimming cut 2 bases from V and 7 bases from J; bases unmatched to any gene: 3. The CDR3 is CASSLGLAGNEQFF. CDR3 sequence (DNA): TGTGCCAGCAGTTTAGGGCTAGCGGGAAATGAGCAGTTCTTC.

This rearrangement joins TRBV7-8 to TRBJ2-7; D unresolved. The CDR3 totals 14 residues. Per the germline V gene, CDR1 is SGHVS and CDR2 is FQNEAQ. V lost 3 bases to trimming and J lost 1 base, with 10 bases between them. The CDR3 region has the DNA TGTGCCAGCAGCTTTTTGACGGAATCCTACGAGCAGTACTTC. Amino acids: CASSFLTESYEQYF.

This rearrangement joins TRBV19 to TRBJ2-1; 11 bases line up with TRBD2. J lost 5 bases, V lost 5 bases, and 5 bases had no gene match. CDR1 is LNHDA, CDR2 SQIVND, per germline (reference sequence). The CDR3 covers 15 residues. Here the CDR3 DNA reads TGTGCCAGTAGTCTTAAGGGACTAGCGGACAATGAGCAGTTCTTC. Amino acids: CASSLKGLADNEQFF.

V usage is TRBV7-8 and J usage is TRBJ2-3, with TRBD2 matching over 9 bases. The CDR3 sequence is 17 residues long. Germline V gives CDR1 SGHVS, CDR2 FQNEAQ. V was pared by 7 bases and J by 4 bases, with 15 bases of the junction left unmatched. The CDR3 DNA is TGTGCCAGCACCCCCCCATTGCGGGAGGGGGGTGCAGATACGCAGTATTTT. It specifies CASTPPLREGGADTQYF.

The chain joins TRBV19 to TRBJ2-3; 8 nucleotides align to TRBD2. The CDR3 contains 15 residues. Germline V lookup: CDR1 LNHDA, CDR2 SQIVND (reference sequence). J was trimmed by 8 bases and V by 5 bases; bases with no gene match: 12. This CDR3 reads CASSSSGTRTVTQYF. Written as DNA, the CDR3 is TGTGCCAGTAGTTCCTCCGGGACTAGAACGGTTACGCAGTATTTT.

This clone has just a few counts. The J gene is TRBJ1-1, the V gene TRBV27, with D unclear. V lost 2 bases to trimming and J lost 3 bases, with 7 bases between them. The CDR3 contains 13 residues. Germline CDR1 is MNHEY and CDR2 is SMNVEV (reference sequence). The CDR3, as DNA: TGTGCCAGCAGTTTAACCGAGGACACTGAAGCTTTCTTT. This gives the protein CASSLTEDTEAFF.

This clone was counted between two and nine times. This rearrangement joins TRBV7-9 to TRBJ1-2; D remains unclear. Per the germline V gene, CDR1 is SEHNR and CDR2 is FQNEAQ (reference sequence). The V end was cut by 5 bases, the J end by 0 bases, with 10 bases between. The length of the CDR3 is 14 residues. CDR3 bases: TGTGCCAGCAGCCCCGACTGGACTAACTATGGCTACACCTTC. Its protein is CASSPDWTNYGYTF. Full variable domain (missing parts from reference TRBV7-9 and TRBJ1-2): DTGVSQNPRHKITKRGQNVTFRCDPISEHNRLYWYRQTLGQGPEFLTYFQNEAQLEKSRLLSDRFSAERPKGSFSTLEIQRTEQGDSAMYLCASSPDWTNYGYTFGSGTRLTVV.

This rearrangement joins TRBV4-1 to TRBJ1-3; D unresolved. Per germline, CDR1 MGHRA and CDR2 YSYEKL. The CDR3 totals 17 residues. Trimming removed 0 bases from V and 7 bases from J, with 19 bases in between. The CDR3 sequence: CASSQDSGGWAANTIYF. CDR3 coding DNA: TGCGCCAGCAGCCAAGATTCTGGTGGGTGGGCCGCGAACACCATATATTTT.

There are a few counts of this clone. The chain couples TRBV2 to TRBJ2-6, with unresolved D. Between the trimmed V and J ends, which lost 6 bases and 4 bases, there was a span of 22 bases. CDR3 length equals 18 residues. The germline V gene has CDR1 SNHLY and CDR2 FYNNEI. The CDR3 sequence: CASSQTPRRHQGANVLTF. DNA for the CDR3: TGTGCCAGCAGCCAAACGCCTCGGCGGCATCAGGGGGCCAACGTCCTGACTTTC. The entire variable domain, with the rest obtained from reference TRBV2 and TRBJ2-6, is as follows: EPEVTQTPSHQVTQMGQEVILRCVPISNHLYFYWYRQILGQKVEFLVSFYNNEISEKSEIFDDQFSVERPDGSNFTLKIRSTKLEDSAMYFCASSQTPRRHQGANVLTFGAGSRLTVL.

The rearrangement joins TRBV15 to TRBJ2-2, with no clear D. This CDR3 contains 14 residues. Deletions cut 3 bases from V and 5 bases from J, with 10 bases between. Germline CDR1 LNHNV, CDR2 YYDKDF (reference sequence). CDR3 loop: CATSRPYETGELFF. The CDR3 nucleotides read TGTGCCACCAGCAGGCCGTACGAGACCGGGGAGCTGTTTTTT.

The sample holds a few counts of this clone. The CDR3 loop reads CASSQGWDQPQHF. The CDR3 bases are TGTGCCAGCAGCCAGGGCTGGGATCAGCCCCAGCATTTT. V is TRBV6-1 and J is TRBJ1-5; TRBD1 is a possible D gene (5 bases). Germline CDR1 MNHNS, CDR2 SASEGT. There are 13 residues in the CDR3. The V end was cut by 6 bases, the J end by 5 bases, with 11 bases between.

This clone turned up a few times. V is TRBV6-1 and J is TRBJ1-6; 7 bases are a match to TRBD1. This CDR3 spans 17 amino acids. CDR1 is MNHNS and CDR2 is SASEGT in the germline V gene. J lost 7 bases, V lost 3 bases, and 12 bases had no gene match. In DNA form, the CDR3 reads TGTGCCAGCAGTGACGAACCCGCGACAGGGACAAATTCACCCCTCCACTTT. Translation: CASSDEPATGTNSPLHF.

The CDR3 DNA reads TGTGCCAGCAGCTCAACTAGCGGGGGCCGAGGAGAGACCCAGTACTTC. Its translation: CASSSTSGGRGETQYF. This chain joins TRBV5-4 and TRBJ2-5, with 11 bases matching TRBD2. Germline loops: CDR1 SGHNT, CDR2 YYREEE (reference sequence). The ends lost 3 bases at V and 4 bases at J; junction bases unmatched: 8. There are 16 residues in the CDR3.

By share of the sample, this clone is medium-sized (0.01 to 0.1%). The chain has TRBV7-7 and TRBJ1-3; D is ambiguous. V was clipped by 0 bases and J by 8 bases, with 8 bases between them. This CDR3 spans 13 amino acids. Germline V gene sequence: CDR1 SSHAT, CDR2 FNYEAQ (reference sequence). The DNA of the CDR3 is TGTGCCAGCAGCTTAGCTACTGGCGACACCATATATTTT. Amino acids: CASSLATGDTIYF.

This chain uses TRBV28 with TRBJ1-5; no reliable D call. Looked up from germline, CDR1 is MDHEN and CDR2 is SYDVKM. The CDR3 length is 14 residues. Trimming pared 6 bases from V and 3 bases from J, leaving 12 bases between. This CDR3 is CASSLRHFNQPQHF. In DNA, the CDR3 is TGTGCCAGCAGCCTTCGACACTTCAATCAGCCCCAGCATTTT.

The chain is built from TRBV7-6 and TRBJ2-3; possibly TRBD2 for D (6 bases). CDR3 length equals 16 residues. CDR1 SGHVS and CDR2 FNYEAQ come from the germline V gene. V was cut by 5 bases and J by 2 bases, with 17 bases left in between. CDR3 residues: CASSLGGRGTTDTQYF. The CDR3 DNA is TGTGCCAGCAGCCTCGGAGGGCGGGGAACCACAGATACGCAGTATTTT.

The chain combines TRBV18 with TRBJ2-4; no clear D. There are 15 residues in the CDR3. Between the trimmed V and J ends, which lost 6 bases and 1 base, there was a span of 13 bases. Germline CDR1 and CDR2: KGHSH and LQKENI. As DNA, the CDR3 is TGTGCCAGCTCGTATCTAGAGGCTGCCAAAAACATTCAGTACTTC. Its protein product is CASSYLEAAKNIQYF.

The V call is TRBV6-4, the J call TRBJ2-1; D may match TRBD1 or TRBD2 (6 bases each). With 3 bases removed from V and 9 bases from J, the gap between germline ends came to 15 bases. CDR1 is MRHNA and CDR2 is SNTAGT in the germline V gene. The CDR3 loop spans 14 amino acids. CDR3 in amino acids: CASSEFSGASEQFF. CDR3 in DNA: TGTGCCAGCAGTGAGTTCTCGGGGGCGTCTGAGCAGTTCTTC.